The T cell receptor (beta chain) described here comes from a study of T cells in Graves' hyperthyroidism and ophthalmopathy. This CDR3 comprises 13 residues. Germline CDR1 SGHTA, CDR2 FQGNSA. Trimming stripped 4 bases from V and 4 bases from J, with 11 bases between. There are many counts of this clonotype. Its target is not known. Patients were aged 18 to 65, had disease duration under 2 months, and had newly diagnosed hyperthyroidism. Based on clinical symptoms, serum thyroxine and TRAb, thyroid ultrasound and orbital computed tomography, diagnoses were reached. Study-wide findings and caveats: Ophthalmopathy was predicted by the model a median of approximately 6.6 months ahead of onset. Most thyroid clonotypes expanded above 0.001 appeared in blood too.

RNA transcripts provided the source from which TCR beta CDR3 regions were amplified. HTBI primers were the set used in a first-round RT-PCR of the TCR CDR3. MiXCR, applied by TCRdb to the multiplex PCR reads, yields one record per CDR3 protein. The sample records about 360,000 distinct CDR3 sequences, 20% to 30% being singletons. The sequenced material came from blood. The V and J genes are TRBV7-2 and TRBJ2-7, with D perhaps TRBD1 (6 bases). The receptor's source is a man between 50 and 59 years old with Graves' hyperthyroidism. The CDR3: CASSSYQGYEQYF. The CDR3, as DNA: TGTGCCAGCAGCTCCTATCAGGGGTACGAGCAGTACTTC.